The table lists the clone carrying this T cell receptor beta chain with many counts. What was amplified from RNA transcripts were TCR beta CDR3 regions. HTBI primers were employed in a first-round RT-PCR of the TCR CDR3. From the multiplex PCR reads, TCRdb called clonotypes with MiXCR, one entry per CDR3 protein. The table has more than 500,000 distinct CDR3 sequences, 14% to 15% seen once. This entry is derived from a study of T cells in Graves' hyperthyroidism and ophthalmopathy. Germline-derived CDR1 and CDR2 are MDHEN and SYDVKM. There are 15 residues in the CDR3. Trimming removed 3 bases from V and 0 bases from J, with 12 bases in between. Ophthalmopathy patients had moderate-to-severe active disease, CAS ≥3, NOSPECS ≥4, and disease duration under 3 months. Diagnoses used clinical symptoms, serum thyroxine and TRAb, thyroid ultrasound and orbital computed tomography. A roughly 9.7 ml volume of fresh peripheral blood provided the PBMCs.

The sequencing sample was made of blood. The rearrangement links TRBV28 to TRBJ2-7; D tentatively reads TRBD1 or TRBD2 (5 bases each). This receptor was obtained from a woman between 35 and 50 years old with Graves' ophthalmopathy. Written as DNA, the CDR3 is TGTGCCAGCAGTTTTTCCGGGGCGAGCTCCTACGAGCAGTACTTC. This gives the protein CASSFSGASSYEQYF.